A selection of T cell receptor beta chains follows, all from one sample in a study of T cells in Graves' hyperthyroidism and ophthalmopathy. TCRdb re-called the multiplex PCR reads with MiXCR, one entry per CDR3 protein. The sample contains around 690,000 distinct CDR3 sequences, around a sixth of which appear only once. Specimen: blood. The receptors shown here come from a man aged 50 to 59 with Graves' hyperthyroidism. Both conserved end residues are part of each CDR3. D genes are given only for firm matches. Expanded clones get a size class; other rows say once, few or many, or leave the size out.

J gene	clone size	V gene	D gene	CDR3 DNA	CDR3 protein
TRBJ1-1	few	TRBV19	.	TGTGCCAGTATTGGTATTGAAGGGGGAAGGAACACTGAAGCTTTCTTT	CASIGIEGGRNTEAFF
TRBJ1-6	.	TRBV6-2/TRBV6-3	TRBD1	TGTGCCAGCAGGGGACAGGGTTCTTCACCCCTCCACTTT	CASRGQGSSPLHF
TRBJ1-2	many	TRBV24-1	TRBD1	TGTGCCACCAGTGACCCGGGACAGGACTATGGCTACACCTTC	CATSDPGQDYGYTF
TRBJ1-6	few	TRBV6-5	.	TGTGCCAGCAGTTACTCGAACCCAAGTAATTCACCCCTCCACTTT	CASSYSNPSNSPLHF
TRBJ2-7	many	TRBV28	TRBD2	TGTGCCAGCAGTGGCCTAGCGGGAGTCGCCTCCTACGAGCAGTACTTC	CASSGLAGVASYEQYF
TRBJ2-7	few	TRBV29-1	TRBD2	TGCAGCGTTGTGGGGCGGGAGGCGTCCTACGAGCAGTACTTC	CSVVGREASYEQYF
TRBJ2-7	many	TRBV12-3/TRBV12-4	.	TGTGCCAGCAGTTTAGCGGACGGCGCATACGAGCAGTACTTC	CASSLADGAYEQYF
TRBJ1-3	.	TRBV29-1	.	TGCAGCGTTGAAGAGACAGGCTCTGGAAACACCATATATTTT	CSVEETGSGNTIYF
TRBJ1-2	.	TRBV6-2/TRBV6-3	TRBD1	TGTGCCAGCAGTTACGCCGTGACAGGGGTTAATGGCTACACCTTC	CASSYAVTGVNGYTF
TRBJ1-1	.	TRBV24-1	.	TGTGCCACCAGAGGGACCGCGGGGAACACTGAAGCTTTCTTT	CATRGTAGNTEAFF
TRBJ2-2	few	TRBV20-1	.	TGCAGTGCTCTGGGGAGCGGGGAGCTGTTTTTT	CSALGSGELFF
TRBJ1-5	.	TRBV7-2	.	TGTGCCAGCAGCTCGAGTCGGGACAAAATTAATCAGCCCCAGCATTTT	CASSSSRDKINQPQHF
TRBJ1-1	few	TRBV12-5	.	TGTGCTAGTGGTTATGTGAACACTGAAGCTTTCTTT	CASGYVNTEAFF
TRBJ2-1	many	TRBV11-2	TRBD2	TGTGCCAGCAGCTTAAGGGGCGGGAGAGCCGATGAGCAGTTCTTC	CASSLRGGRADEQFF
TRBJ2-3	many	TRBV13	.	TGTGCCAGCACCGCACTCGATGATACGCAGTATTTT	CASTALDDTQYF
TRBJ1-1	.	TRBV30	TRBD1	TGTGCCTGGAGTGTTACAGGGGACACTGAAGCTTTCTTT	CAWSVTGDTEAFF
TRBJ1-1	.	TRBV20-1	.	TGCAGTGCTGTTTACAGGGTTAGCACTGAAGCTTTCTTT	CSAVYRVSTEAFF
TRBJ1-2	many	TRBV28	.	TGTGCCAGCAGTTCCGGGACCGTCACTACTAACTATGGCTACACCTTC	CASSSGTVTTNYGYTF
TRBJ1-5	many	TRBV2	.	TGTGCCAGCAGCCCTGACAGGTACAATCAGCCCCAGCATTTT	CASSPDRYNQPQHF
TRBJ2-7	many	TRBV6-1	TRBD1	TGTGCCAGCAGTAGCCGGGACAGGGCCTCATACGAGCAGTACTTC	CASSSRDRASYEQYF
TRBJ1-2	many	TRBV3-1	.	TGTGCCAGCAGCCAACGGAGTAACTATGGCTACACCTTC	CASSQRSNYGYTF
TRBJ2-1	.	TRBV19	.	TGTGCCAGTAGTATTTCCCGTTATCGCTCCTACAATGAGCAGTTCTTC	CASSISRYRSYNEQFF
TRBJ2-3	.	TRBV2	.	TGTGCCGAGTCGGACGAGACTGGCACAGATGCGCAGTATTTT	CAESDETGTDAQYF
TRBJ2-1	.	TRBV20-1	.	TGCAGTGCTAGAGATTTCAATGAGCAGTTCTTC	CSARDFNEQFF
TRBJ2-5	.	TRBV24-1	.	TGTGCCACCAGTGATCATATCCTAGGGGAGACCCAGTACTTC	CATSDHILGETQYF
TRBJ2-7	many	TRBV12-3/TRBV12-4	TRBD1	TGTGCCAGCAGTTTAAGCGGGACAGGGAACTACGAGCAGTACTTC	CASSLSGTGNYEQYF
TRBJ1-3	many	TRBV7-9	.	TGTGCCAGCTCCCTCGCAGGGTCTGGAAACACCATATATTTT	CASSLAGSGNTIYF
TRBJ2-1	many	TRBV6-1	TRBD2	TGTGCCAGCAGTTCCTTGACTAGCGGGGGACACAATGAGCAGTTCTTC	CASSSLTSGGHNEQFF
TRBJ1-6	many	TRBV5-1	.	TGCGCCAGCAGCAGATCCGGGACATATAATTCACCCCTCCACTTT	CASSRSGTYNSPLHF
TRBJ2-7	many	TRBV5-1	TRBD1	TGCGCCAGCAGCGCAAGACAGGGAATCCACGAGCAGTACTTC	CASSARQGIHEQYF
TRBJ2-7	many	TRBV6-1	.	TGTGCCAGCAGTGATGGCAGGATCTACGAGCAGTACTTC	CASSDGRIYEQYF
TRBJ2-3	many	TRBV7-2	TRBD2	TGTGCCAGCAGTCGCTCCACTAGCGGGAGCCAAGTCAAAAGCACAGATACGCAGTATTTT	CASSRSTSGSQVKSTDTQYF
TRBJ1-3	many	TRBV7-3	.	TGTGCCAGCAGCTCTCAAGGGGCAGGGTCTGGAAACACCATATATTTT	CASSSQGAGSGNTIYF
TRBJ2-1	few	TRBV6-1	TRBD2	TGTGCCAGCAGAGAAGCGGGATCCTACAATGAGCAGTTCTTC	CASREAGSYNEQFF
TRBJ2-3	many	TRBV27	.	TGTGCCAGCAGTTCCTCGTACGGCTTGACGCAGTATTTT	CASSSSYGLTQYF
TRBJ2-1	few	TRBV9	TRBD2	TGTGCCAGCAGCGTAGGGGTCCGGACTAGCGGAGGAAGCTCCTACAATGAGCAGTTCTTC	CASSVGVRTSGGSSYNEQFF
TRBJ1-1	many	TRBV10-3	.	TGTGCCATCAGACCTGACAGATTTCTTAATGAAGCTTTCTTT	CAIRPDRFLNEAFF
TRBJ2-1	many	TRBV6-6	TRBD2	TGTGCCAGCAGTTACTCGCCGGCTAGCGGGGACGACAGGGCTGAGCAGTTCTTC	CASSYSPASGDDRAEQFF
TRBJ1-5	few	TRBV29-1	.	TGCAGCGCTCTACAGGGAAATCAGCCCCAGCATTTT	CSALQGNQPQHF
TRBJ2-2	many	TRBV29-1	.	TGCAGCGTTGATTGGGGGCGCAGCGCCGGGGAGCTGTTTTTT	CSVDWGRSAGELFF
TRBJ1-4	few	TRBV10-3	.	TGTGCCATCAGGGGGGGGAATGAAAAACTGTTTTTT	CAIRGGNEKLFF
TRBJ2-2	.	TRBV20-1	TRBD1	TGCAGTGCTGCCGGGACAGGGCCCTTCGGGGAGCTGTTTTTT	CSAAGTGPFGELFF
TRBJ2-7	.	TRBV5-1	TRBD1	TGCGCCAGCAGCACCCCCCCGGGACAGGGGACTTACGAGCAGTACTTC	CASSTPPGQGTYEQYF
TRBJ2-3	.	TRBV20-1	TRBD2	TGCAGTGCCTCCATTAGCGGGAGGGCCCGGACTACGCAGTATTTT	CSASISGRARTTQYF
TRBJ2-1	many	TRBV10-3	TRBD2	TGTGCCATCAACGGACTAGCGGGAGAGGATGAGCAGTTCTTC	CAINGLAGEDEQFF
TRBJ2-1	many	TRBV28	.	TGTGCCAGCAGTAGAGAGTCGGAAGGAGGGTATGAGCAGTTCTTC	CASSRESEGGYEQFF
TRBJ2-1	few	TRBV6-1	TRBD1	TGTGCCAGCAGTGGGGACAGGGTTCCCTACAATGAGCAGTTCTTC	CASSGDRVPYNEQFF
TRBJ1-4	.	TRBV7-9	.	TGTGCCAGCAGCTTAGCCGCGGTTAATGAAAAACTGTTTTTT	CASSLAAVNEKLFF
TRBJ2-6	many	TRBV2	TRBD1	TGTGCCACCGCGACAGGGGAGATATGGGGGGCCAACGTCCTGACTTTC	CATATGEIWGANVLTF
TRBJ2-7	many	TRBV27	TRBD1	TGTGCCAGCAGTTTATCCCGGACAGGATGGTACGAGCAGTACTTC	CASSLSRTGWYEQYF
TRBJ2-2	few	TRBV30	.	TGTGCCTGGATGTGGGTGGGGCGGCTGAACACCGGGGAGCTGTTTTTT	CAWMWVGRLNTGELFF
TRBJ1-1	.	TRBV6-1	.	TGTGCCAGCAGTCTCGGGACGGACTACAACACTGAAGCTTTCTTT	CASSLGTDYNTEAFF